This TCR beta chain was sequenced in a study of a mutant IDH1 vaccine in newly diagnosed glioma. Deletions cut 7 bases from V and 1 base from J, with 16 bases between. This CDR3 has 16 amino acids. The V gene's germline CDR1 is ENHRY and CDR2 SYGVKD. As concerns this clone: No antigen is known for it.

Generated by immunoSEQ multiplex PCR, the TCRdb table keeps only in-frame clones and is missing some. The sample carries tens of thousands of clones, 84% recorded once. The sample's time point: week 11, during vaccination. One vaccine dose held 300 ug of mutant IDH1 20-mer peptide and came with topical imiquimod. The specimen comprised PBMCs, sampled from a glioma patient whose treatment included an IDH1 peptide vaccine. The sequence was obtained from a man younger than 45 with glioma. V is TRBV10-3 and J is TRBJ2-2; D may be TRBD1 or TRBD2 (5 bases each). The CDR3 region has the DNA TGTGCCATCAAAGATTCCCGGGGCGGGAACACCGGGGAGCTGTTTTTT. This sequence encodes CAIKDSRGGNTGELFF.